This T cell receptor beta chain derives from a study of blood T cell repertoires in COVID-19. The CDR3 contains 14 residues. Germline values: CDR1 GTSNPN, CDR2 SVGIG (reference sequence). V lost 0 bases and J 7 bases, leaving 13 bases between the germline ends. Here immunoSEQ multiplex PCR was the method, and the copy in TCRdb shows in-frame clones only, minus some. The sample lists 330,000 or so clones, about 92% seen once, with roughly 18% in the top ten. The clonotype comes from a young woman who had recovered from COVID-19. Material for sequencing was PBMCs or T cells enriched from blood (not recorded which). This chain joins TRBV30 and TRBJ2-1; weak D call: TRBD2 (7 bases). CDR3 coding DNA: TGTGCCTGGAGTGTAAGGGGGGGTCCTAATGAGCAGTTCTTC. Its protein is CAWSVRGGPNEQFF. Looking up the rest from reference TRBV30 and TRBJ2-1 gives the full variable domain: SQTIHQWPATLVQPVGSPLSLECTVEGTSNPNLYWYRQAAGRGLQLLFYSVGIGQISSEVPQNLSASRPQDRQFILSSKKLLLSDSGFYLCAWSVRGGPNEQFFGPGTRLTVL.